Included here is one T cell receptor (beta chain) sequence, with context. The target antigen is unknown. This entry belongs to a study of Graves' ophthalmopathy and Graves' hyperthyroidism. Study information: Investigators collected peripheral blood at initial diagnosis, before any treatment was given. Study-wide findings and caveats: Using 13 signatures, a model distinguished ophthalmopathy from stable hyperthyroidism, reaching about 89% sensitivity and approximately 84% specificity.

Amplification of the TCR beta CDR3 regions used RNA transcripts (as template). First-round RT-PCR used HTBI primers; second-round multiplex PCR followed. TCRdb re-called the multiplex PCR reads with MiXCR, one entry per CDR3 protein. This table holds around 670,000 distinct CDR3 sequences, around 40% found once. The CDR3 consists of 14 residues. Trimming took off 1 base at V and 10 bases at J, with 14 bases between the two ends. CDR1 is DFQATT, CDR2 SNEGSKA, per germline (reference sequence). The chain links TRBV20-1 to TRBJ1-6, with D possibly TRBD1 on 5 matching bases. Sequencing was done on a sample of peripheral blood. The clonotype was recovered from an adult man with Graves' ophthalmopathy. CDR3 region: CSARVEGVGSPLHF. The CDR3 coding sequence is TGCAGTGCTAGAGTGGAAGGGGTAGGGTCACCCCTCCACTTT.